The source of this T cell receptor (beta chain) is a study of blood T cell repertoires in COVID-19. Study in general: Italy, Spain and the United States were the sources of the convalescent and acute COVID-19 samples. T cells, B-cell-depleted T cells, or PBMCs provided the cDNA or gDNA that served as material.

This clone was counted a few times. Other nucleotide sequences in the sample specify the same CDR3. The length of the CDR3 is 16 residues. Trimming cost V 6 bases and J 3 bases; bases outside gene matches: 5. CDR1 is SGHNT, CDR2 YENEEA, per germline. In the original processing: Reference gene primer amplification gave nucleated cell count estimates. The repertoire was sequenced with immunoSEQ multiplex PCR; TCRdb's copy has only in-frame clones and lacks some. From that table come the V and J calls and clone size; the DNA was used to work out D and trimming. The data hold approximately 500,000 clones, with approximately 85% observed a single time.

The sample taken for sequencing was peripheral blood. This clonotype was obtained from a human donor in a cohort sampled during active COVID-19. This sequence joins TRBV11-3 and TRBJ2-3; 14 bases map to TRBD2. CDR3 region: CASSRGTSGRTDTQYF. For the CDR3, the DNA is TGTGCCAGCAGTCGTGGGACTAGCGGGAGAACAGATACGCAGTATTTT. Full variable domain (remainder filled in from reference TRBV11-3 and TRBJ2-3): EAGVVQSPRYKIIEKKQPVAFWCNPISGHNTLYWYLQNLGQGPELLIRYENEEAVDDSQLPKDRFSAERLKGVDSTLKIQPAELGDSAVYLCASSRGTSGRTDTQYFGPGTRLTVL.